The clone carrying this T cell receptor beta chain was observed a handful of times. One end of the junction is discordant with germline, which a read error may explain. It was with a sample-barcoded 5' primer and a J-beta primer mix that a second PCR of roughly 6 to 11 cycles was run. TCRdb re-called the 5' RACE reads through MiXCR, storing one row per CDR3 protein. The sample includes about 1,800,000 distinct CDR3 sequences, roughly 28% of them seen just once. This sample stems from a study of blood T cells in healthy people across ages. Germline values: CDR1 SQVTM, CDR2 ANQGSEA. CDR3 length: 14 amino acids.

This chain joins TRBV29-1 and TRBJ1-2; no clear D. The sequenced sample was blood. The source of this sequence is a woman in her thirties in good health. In DNA form, the CDR3 reads TGCAGCGTTGGTGGCCGTCCGATGGAATATGGCCACACCTTC. Translated, it gives CSVGGRPMEYGHTF.